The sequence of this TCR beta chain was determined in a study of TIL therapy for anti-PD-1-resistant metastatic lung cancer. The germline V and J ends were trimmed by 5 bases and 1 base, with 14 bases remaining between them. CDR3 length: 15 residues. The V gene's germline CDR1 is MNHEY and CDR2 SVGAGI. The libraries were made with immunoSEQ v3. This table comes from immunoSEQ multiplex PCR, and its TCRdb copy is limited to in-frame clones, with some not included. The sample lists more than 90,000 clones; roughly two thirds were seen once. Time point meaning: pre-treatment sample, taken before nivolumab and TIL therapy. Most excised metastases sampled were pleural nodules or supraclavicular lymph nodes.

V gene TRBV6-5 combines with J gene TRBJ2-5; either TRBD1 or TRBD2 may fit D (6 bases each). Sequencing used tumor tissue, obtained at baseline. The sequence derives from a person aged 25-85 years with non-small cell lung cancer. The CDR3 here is CASSPLGGFQETQYF. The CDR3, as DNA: TGTGCCAGCAGTCCCCTGGGGGGCTTCCAAGAGACCCAGTACTTC.